The next 14 T cell receptor beta chains were all read from a single sample in a study of identical twins. MiXCR, applied by TCRdb to the 5' RACE reads, yields one record per CDR3 protein. The repertoire holds 400,000 to 500,000 distinct CDR3 sequences, less than 20% seen once, with roughly 12% in the top ten. Sequenced material: naive T cells sorted from blood. These receptors all come from a man aged 50-60 years in good health.

This clonotype has ten or more counts. This rearrangement joins TRBV25-1 to TRBJ2-2, with TRBD2 as a possible D gene (6 bases). Trimming stripped 2 bases from V and 7 bases from J, with 11 bases between. Germline CDR1 reads MGHDK; CDR2 reads SYGVNS. The length of the CDR3 is 14 residues. The CDR3 loop is CASSEKGLYGELFF. The CDR3 DNA reads as TGTGCCAGCAGTGAAAAGGGACTGTACGGGGAGCTGTTTTTT.

This clonotype appeared a few times. J is TRBJ2-2 and V is TRBV28, with 7 bases fitting TRBD1. With 6 bases clipped from V and 6 bases from J, the junction kept 7 bases outside the gene matches. From germline, CDR1 is MDHEN and CDR2 SYDVKM. This CDR3 spans 14 amino acids. In DNA, the CDR3 is TGTGCCAGCAGAAACAGGGGTGGTCCCGGGGAGCTGTTTTTT. Protein product: CASRNRGGPGELFF.

This clonotype has a count of ten or more. The rearrangement joins TRBV5-6 to TRBJ1-2, with D unclear. Germline V gene data show CDR1 as SGHDT and CDR2 as YYEEEE. CDR3 length equals 16 residues. V lost 6 bases to trimming and J lost 0 bases, with 18 bases between them. The CDR3 DNA reads TGTGCCAGCACGCAGGACGTGGGATCAGCTAACTATGGCTACACCTTC. The encoded protein is CASTQDVGSANYGYTF.

This clonotype showed up just a few times. The rearrangement links TRBV6-2 or TRBV6-3 to TRBJ2-1; no clear D. The length of the CDR3 is 11 residues. V dropped 6 bases and J dropped 6 bases, with 6 bases sitting between them. Germline V gene lookup returns CDR1 MNHEY and CDR2 SVGEGT. The DNA of the CDR3 is TGTGCCAGCAGACGGAGCAATGAGCAGTTCTTC. Protein: CASRRSNEQFF.

This clonotype was seen more than once but under ten times. The chain employs TRBV7-9 and TRBJ2-1; possibly TRBD1 or TRBD2 for D (5 bases each). Trimming left V 1 base short and J 2 bases short, with 12 bases between. The CDR3 length is 16 residues. The germline CDR1 and CDR2 sequences are SEHNR and FQNEAQ (reference sequence). The CDR3 spells CASSLVGVLTYNEQFF. The CDR3 region has the DNA TGTGCCAGCAGCTTAGTGGGGGTCTTGACCTACAATGAGCAGTTCTTC.

The sample holds many counts of this clonotype. The chain recombines TRBV9 with TRBJ2-1, with 8 bases identical to TRBD2. The CDR3 totals 16 residues. Trimming took 0 bases from V and 10 from J; bases not matched to a gene: 12. Germline V gene lookup returns CDR1 SGDLS and CDR2 YYNGEE. CDR3 in amino acids: CASSVGVSGTNGEQFF. The CDR3 DNA is TGTGCCAGCAGCGTAGGGGTTAGCGGGACAAATGGGGAGCAGTTCTTC.

The table lists this clonotype with a few counts. The chain employs TRBV18 and TRBJ2-5; TRBD2 aligns across 11 bases. The V segment lost 3 bases and the J segment 5 bases; nucleotides outside the gene matches: 2. This CDR3 is built from 14 residues. The germline V gene has CDR1 KGHSH and CDR2 LQKENI. The CDR3 reads CASSPLAGGETQYF. CDR3 bases: TGTGCCAGCTCACCTTTAGCGGGAGGGGAGACCCAGTACTTC. Supplemented by reference TRBV18 and TRBJ2-5, the full variable domain reads NAGVMQNPRHLVRRRGQEARLRCSPMKGHSHVYWYRQLPEEGLKFMVYLQKENIIDESGMPKERFSAEFPKEGPSILRIQQVVRGDSAAYFCASSPLAGGETQYFGPGTRLLVL.

The chain recombines TRBV19 with TRBJ2-3, with 7 bases identical to TRBD1. With 3 bases clipped from V and 4 bases from J, the junction kept 4 bases outside the gene matches. The CDR3 runs 14 residues. CDR1 is LNHDA and CDR2 is SQIVND in the germline V gene (reference sequence). CDR3 in amino acids: CASSILTGADTQYF. CDR3 DNA: TGTGCCAGTAGTATTCTTACAGGGGCAGATACGCAGTATTTT.

A few counts support this clonotype. The genes are TRBV6-5 and TRBJ2-1; D may be TRBD2 (5 bases). CDR1 and CDR2 from the germline V gene are MNHEY and SVGAGI. V was clipped by 2 bases and J by 3 bases, with 8 bases between them. The CDR3 extends over 14 amino acids. The CDR3 region is CASSYDGDYNEQFF. In DNA form, the CDR3 reads TGTGCCAGCAGTTACGACGGGGACTACAATGAGCAGTTCTTC.

The CDR3 coding sequence is TGTGCCAGCGGTATACAGGGGGCCCAAGAGACCCAGTACTTC. Translating it yields CASGIQGAQETQYF. This sequence joins TRBV6-2 or TRBV6-3 and TRBJ2-5; 9 bases agree with TRBD1. There are 14 residues in the CDR3. With 8 bases clipped from V and 1 base from J, the junction kept 5 bases outside the gene matches. In germline, CDR1 is MNHEY, CDR2 SVGEGT.

This clonotype was seen only a few times. The CDR3 coding sequence is TGCGCCAGCAGCCTCAGTAGGACAGGGGGGACCTCCTACGAGCAGTACTTC. Translated, it gives CASSLSRTGGTSYEQYF. The chain employs TRBV4-1 and TRBJ2-7, with TRBD1 identical over 10 bases. The V gene's germline CDR1 is MGHRA and CDR2 YSYEKL. The CDR3 runs to 17 residues. The V gene end was trimmed by 4 bases and the J gene end by 0 bases; junction bases not matched to a gene: 9.

This clonotype was recorded at least ten times. This chain links TRBV4-3 with TRBJ2-1; 12 nucleotides match TRBD2. Germline values: CDR1 LGHNA, CDR2 YSLEER. J was trimmed by 9 bases and V by 2 bases; bases with no gene match: 2. There are 14 residues in the CDR3. The CDR3 DNA follows: TGCGCCAGCAGCCAAACTAGCGGGGGGACTGAGCAGTTCTTC. This gives the protein CASSQTSGGTEQFF.

Regarding this clonotype: The junction does not match germline at one end; this may be a read error. This chain uses TRBV29-1 with TRBJ2-7, with a possible D match to TRBD1 (5 bases). Germline V lookup: CDR1 SQVTM, CDR2 ANQGSEA. The CDR3 contains 16 residues. CDR3 nucleotide sequence: TGCAGCATTGATGGCCTTTTGGGGCCAGGCTCCTACGAGCAGTACTTC. Residues: CSIDGLLGPGSYEQYF.

The sample holds a few counts of this clonotype. The V gene is TRBV10-2, the J gene TRBJ2-5; 8 bases match TRBD1. This CDR3 has 17 amino acids. Per germline, CDR1 WSHSY and CDR2 SAAADI. With V trimmed by 5 bases and J by 4 bases, 15 bases remained unmatched. The CDR3 bases are TGCGCCAGCAGTCCGACCAATGACAGGGGAGGCCGAGAGACCCAGTACTTC. Amino acids: CASSPTNDRGGRETQYF.